These 9 T cell receptor beta chains share one sample of origin, sequenced in a study of blood T cell repertoires in COVID-19 (dated by TCRdb to 2019 to 2021). Libraries were built with the immunoSEQ multiplex PCR assay. TCRdb limited this immuneACCESS table to in-frame rearrangements with V and J called. A share of clones is missing; checked studies link under half to unresolved V genes, and the rest is unexplained. The sample data list a few hundred thousand clones, and 70% to 90% of these were observed just once. The top ten clones comprise under 2.5% of the sample. The sequenced sample was peripheral blood. The receptors were sampled from a man aged 25-45 years with active or convalescent COVID-19.

Details on this clone: Compared with germline, one end of the junction differs, possibly owing to a read error. The chain is built from TRBV9 and TRBJ2-1; 7 nucleotides match TRBD1. CDR3 length: 15 amino acids. Germline loops: CDR1 SGDLS, CDR2 YYNGEE. The CDR3 region has the DNA TGTGCCAGCAGCACGCGGACAGGTTCCTCCAATGAGCAGTTCTTC. As protein: CASSTRTGSSNEQFF.

The chain combines TRBV2 with TRBJ2-7; the D gene is possibly TRBD1 (7 bases). The CDR3 runs 15 residues. Germline values: CDR1 SNHLY, CDR2 FYNNEI. V was pared by 8 bases and J by 3 bases, with 20 bases between. As DNA, the CDR3 is TGTGCCAGCTCGGAGGAGCCAGGGGGACTCTACGAGCAGTACTTC. Amino acid sequence: CASSEEPGGLYEQYF.

DNA for the CDR3: TGTGCCAGCAGCCAACAGGGGTGGGTCACAGATACGCAGTATTTT. This codes for CASSQQGWVTDTQYF. The J gene is TRBJ2-3, the V gene TRBV3-1 (or the pseudogene TRBV3-2); D might be TRBD1 (6 bases). Germline CDR1 is LGHDT and CDR2 is YNNKEL (reference sequence). CDR3 length: 15 residues. The V gene lost 2 bases and the J gene lost 2 bases, with 11 bases spanning the gap.

The genes are TRBV18 and TRBJ1-5; D is ambiguous. Trimming took off 4 bases at V and 4 bases at J, with 5 bases between the two ends. CDR1 and CDR2 (germline): KGHSH, LQKENI. The CDR3 extends over 12 amino acids. The CDR3: CASSRDNQPQHF. The CDR3 DNA reads as TGTGCCAGCTCACGCGATAATCAGCCCCAGCATTTT.

V and J are TRBV5-5 and TRBJ2-7, with a tentative D call TRBD1 (8 bases). Trimming removed 5 bases from V and 6 bases from J, with 18 bases in between. This CDR3 has 14 amino acids. CDR1 and CDR2 from the germline V gene are SGHKS and YYEKEE (reference sequence). CDR3 sequence: CASSPLTGGGEQYF. DNA of the CDR3: TGTGCCAGCAGTCCCCTTACAGGGGGGGGCGAGCAGTACTTC.

Comments on this clone: This sample also contains other DNA sequences that code for the same CDR3. The V call is TRBV7-2, the J call TRBJ2-5, with TRBD1 matching over 9 bases. The germline gives CDR1 SGHTA, CDR2 FQGNSA. This CDR3 spans 15 amino acids. Trimming cost V 5 bases and J 2 bases; bases outside gene matches: 6. CDR3 loop: CASSPDRGLQETQYF. CDR3 nucleotide sequence: TGTGCCAGCAGCCCGGACAGGGGCTTACAAGAGACCCAGTACTTC. Full variable domain (remainder filled in from reference TRBV7-2 and TRBJ2-5): GAGVSQSPSNKVTEKGKDVELRCDPISGHTALYWYRQSLGQGLEFLIYFQGNSAPDKSGLPSDRFSAERTGGSVSTLTIQRTQQEDSAVYLCASSPDRGLQETQYFGPGTRLLVL.

This rearrangement joins TRBV20-1 to TRBJ1-3; D is perhaps TRBD1 (5 bases). CDR1 is DFQATT, CDR2 SNEGSKA, per germline (reference sequence). The V gene lost 3 bases and the J gene lost 3 bases, with 15 bases spanning the gap. This CDR3 contains 15 residues. The CDR3 loop is CSASARGLGGNTIYF. The CDR3 DNA is TGCAGTGCTAGTGCTCGGGGGTTAGGTGGAAACACCATATATTTT.

The chain has TRBV5-1 and TRBJ1-1; TRBD1 matches 12 bases. The CDR3 covers 15 residues. Unmatched junction bases numbered 7, after V lost 3 bases and J lost 7 bases. CDR1 and CDR2 (germline): SGHRS, YFSETQ. The CDR3 nucleotides are TGCGCCAGCAGCTGGGACAGGGGGCAAAGTGGTGAAGCTTTCTTT. As protein: CASSWDRGQSGEAFF.

This rearrangement joins TRBV18 to TRBJ1-1; 12 bases fit TRBD1. V was pared by 3 bases and J by 2 bases, with 19 bases of the junction left unmatched. Germline V gene lookup returns CDR1 KGHSH and CDR2 LQKENI. The CDR3 spans 21 residues. The CDR3 sequence: CASSPYAAGQGAVGINTEAFF. CDR3 in DNA: TGTGCCAGCTCACCGTACGCTGCGGGACAGGGGGCGGTAGGAATTAACACTGAAGCTTTCTTT.